One and the same sample provided the 30 T cell receptor beta chains below, sequenced in a study of OX40 agonist ivuxolimab in advanced cancers. Sequencing used immunoSEQ multiplex PCR; TCRdb keeps in-frame clones, though not all of them. Of about 55,000 clones in the sample, roughly 85% were seen once. The sample in question was CD4+ or CD8+ T cells sorted from blood, obtained in a trial of the OX40 agonist ivuxolimab. These receptors all stem from an adult with an advanced solid tumor such as melanoma, head and neck, liver or kidney cancer.

This clone was recorded a few times. The V call is TRBV13, the J call TRBJ1-1, with a tentative D call TRBD1 (5 bases). The CDR3 loop spans 12 amino acids. The V gene's germline CDR1 is PRHDT and CDR2 FYEKMQ (reference sequence). V lost 4 bases, J lost 10 bases, and 13 bases lay in between. CDR3: CASSYGTDGAFF. DNA for the CDR3: TGTGCCAGCAGCTACGGGACGGATGGAGCTTTCTTT.

The CDR3 region has the DNA TGTGCCAGCAAGGGACGTTACTATAATTCACCCCTCCACTTT. Protein: CASKGRYYNSPLHF. The chain joins TRBV6-5 to TRBJ1-6; weak D call: TRBD1 (5 bases). V was pared by 7 bases and J by 3 bases, with 10 bases between. CDR3 length equals 14 residues. Germline V CDR1 and CDR2: MNHEY, SVGAGI.

DNA of the CDR3: TGCGCCAGCAGTCAAGGAGAGCCTTTCCAAGAGACCCAGTACTTC. It is translated as CASSQGEPFQETQYF. This chain joins TRBV23-1 and TRBJ2-5, with unresolved D. TRBV23-1 is an open reading frame whose function is uncertain. This CDR3 spans 15 amino acids. V gave up 2 bases and J gave up 1 base, with 11 bases separating them.

The chain uses TRBV5-5 and TRBJ2-7; D perhaps matches TRBD1 (5 bases). V lost 1 base and J 4 bases, leaving 15 bases between the germline ends. CDR3 length: 15 residues. Germline assignment: CDR1 SGHKS and CDR2 YYEKEE (reference sequence). CDR3 amino acids: CASSLSPQTAYEQYF. In DNA, the CDR3 is TGTGCCAGCAGCTTGTCCCCACAGACAGCGTACGAGCAGTACTTC.

This CDR3 reads CASTESQGGGYTF. CDR3 sequence (DNA): TGTGCCAGCACCGAGTCGCAGGGCGGCGGCTACACCTTC. The rearrangement uses TRBV2 and TRBJ1-2; D may be TRBD1 (5 bases). V was clipped by 7 bases and J by 8 bases, with 17 bases between them. Germline CDR1 SNHLY, CDR2 FYNNEI. This CDR3 region has 13 residues. The variable domain in full, with the rest retrieved from reference TRBV2 and TRBJ1-2, is EPEVTQTPSHQVTQMGQEVILRCVPISNHLYFYWYRQILGQKVEFLVSFYNNEISEKSEIFDDQFSVERPDGSNFTLKIRSTKLEDSAMYFCASTESQGGGYTFGSGTRLTVV.

This clone has more than one count but fewer than ten. The genes are TRBV19 and TRBJ1-2; maybe TRBD1 (5 bases). Germline-derived CDR1 and CDR2 are LNHDA and SQIVND (reference sequence). The CDR3 is 15 amino acids. V was shortened by 5 bases and J by 3 bases, with 16 bases between the two germline ends. CDR3 bases: TGTGCCAGTAGTCCGGAGGACAAGACCTACTATGGCTACACCTTC. This encodes CASSPEDKTYYGYTF.

The genes are TRBV6-1 and TRBJ2-1, with D possibly matching TRBD1 (5 bases). The CDR3 loop spans 14 amino acids. CDR1 MNHNS and CDR2 SASEGT come from the germline V gene. V was cut by 4 bases and J by 0 bases, with 7 bases left in between. CDR3 amino acids: CASSVTGSYNEQFF. The DNA of the CDR3 is TGTGCCAGCAGTGTTACAGGCTCCTACAATGAGCAGTTCTTC.

V gene TRBV28 combines with J gene TRBJ2-6, with unresolved D. This CDR3 contains 14 residues. Germline V CDR1 and CDR2: MDHEN, SYDVKM. V lost 3 bases, J lost 4 bases, and 7 bases lay in between. The DNA of the CDR3 is TGTGCCAGCAGTTTTGGTTCCGGGGCCAACGTCCTGACTTTC. Residues: CASSFGSGANVLTF.

The chain links TRBV5-6 to TRBJ1-5, with TRBD1 matching over 10 bases. The CDR3 is 15 residues long. J was trimmed by 3 bases and V by 3 bases; bases with no gene match: 3. The germline V gene encodes CDR1 SGHDT and CDR2 YYEEEE. The CDR3, as DNA: TGTGCCAGCAGCTCCGGACAGGGGGTCAATCAGCCCCAGCATTTT. Amino acids: CASSSGQGVNQPQHF.

This rearrangement joins TRBV19 to TRBJ1-3; the D is unclear. The CDR3 covers 14 residues. Germline V gives CDR1 LNHDA, CDR2 SQIVND (reference sequence). V was clipped by 3 bases and J by 0 bases, with 6 bases between them. The CDR3 DNA sequence: TGTGCCAGTAGTATGGTGGTCTCTGGAAACACCATATATTTT. Translating it yields CASSMVVSGNTIYF.

The table lists this clone with a few counts. This chain joins TRBV19 and TRBJ1-4, with TRBD1 identical over 11 bases. V lost 9 bases, J lost 6 bases, and 9 bases stayed unmatched. Germline lookup yields CDR1 LNHDA and CDR2 SQIVND (reference sequence). CDR3 length: 15 residues. The CDR3: CASLARTGGDEKLFF. The DNA for the CDR3 is TGTGCCAGCCTTGCCAGGACAGGGGGCGATGAAAAACTGTTTTTT.

This clone was detected a few times. The V call is TRBV28, the J call TRBJ1-1; unclear D gene. V was cut by 6 bases and J by 3 bases, with 8 bases left in between. CDR3 length equals 12 residues. Germline loops: CDR1 MDHEN, CDR2 SYDVKM. The CDR3 is CASSLPYTEAFF. CDR3 bases: TGTGCCAGCAGCCTTCCGTACACTGAAGCTTTCTTT.

The chain employs TRBV7-9 and TRBJ2-7; D possibly uses TRBD1 or TRBD2 (5 bases each). Trimming pared 5 bases from V and 0 bases from J, leaving 20 bases between. This CDR3 region has 17 residues. Per the germline V gene, CDR1 is SEHNR and CDR2 is FQNEAQ (reference sequence). DNA for the CDR3: TGTGCCAGCAGCCACCCGTTAAGGGCAGGGAGCTCCTACGAGCAGTACTTC. Its protein product is CASSHPLRAGSSYEQYF.

The genes are TRBV6-5 and TRBJ1-6; 7 bases line up with TRBD1. The V gene end was trimmed by 9 bases and the J gene end by 5 bases; junction bases not matched to a gene: 10. The germline gives CDR1 MNHEY, CDR2 SVGAGI. This CDR3 contains 15 residues. The CDR3 region has the DNA TGTGCCAGTAGAGTGGGACAGCCGAATAATTCACCCCTCCACTTT. This translates into CASRVGQPNNSPLHF.

The CDR3 loop reads CASSLAPGLAGGSGELFF. As DNA, the CDR3 is TGTGCCAGCAGCTTAGCCCCGGGACTAGCGGGGGGTAGCGGGGAGCTGTTTTTT. The chain joins TRBV7-2 to TRBJ2-2, with 15 bases matching TRBD2. J lost 7 bases, V lost 0 bases, and 6 bases had no gene match. This CDR3 contains 18 residues. From germline, CDR1 is SGHTA and CDR2 FQGNSA. The complete variable domain, with remaining parts taken from reference TRBV7-2 and TRBJ2-2, reads GAGVSQSPSNKVTEKGKDVELRCDPISGHTALYWYRQSLGQGLEFLIYFQGNSAPDKSGLPSDRFSAERTGGSVSTLTIQRTQQEDSAVYLCASSLAPGLAGGSGELFFGEGSRLTVL.

The chain is built from TRBV29-1 and TRBJ1-5, with D possibly TRBD1 on 5 matching bases. CDR1 and CDR2 from the germline V gene are SQVTM and ANQGSEA. The V end lost 4 bases, the J end lost 3 bases, and 13 bases lay between the germline ends. CDR3 length: 14 residues. This CDR3 reads CSVGDSTNNQPQHF. CDR3 bases: TGCAGCGTTGGGGACTCGACTAACAATCAGCCCCAGCATTTT.

The table lists this clone with a few counts. This rearrangement joins TRBV7-3 to TRBJ1-3; D may be TRBD1 (6 bases). The V and J ends lost 2 bases and 8 bases respectively, with 16 bases between them. CDR3 size: 15 residues. Germline loops: CDR1 SGHTA, CDR2 FQGTGA. CDR3 in DNA: TGTGCCAGCAGCTTATTCCGGGGGCGCGGATACACCATATATTTT. This sequence encodes CASSLFRGRGYTIYF.

The chain combines TRBV28 with TRBJ1-5; D perhaps matches TRBD1 (6 bases). With 7 bases removed from V and 2 bases from J, the gap between germline ends came to 15 bases. CDR3 size: 15 residues. Germline V gene sequence: CDR1 MDHEN, CDR2 SYDVKM. The CDR3 coding sequence is TGTGCCAGCACCCTAGGGGGACGCCGCAATCAGCCCCAGCATTTT. As protein: CASTLGGRRNQPQHF.

The rearrangement joins TRBV14 to TRBJ2-1, with 8 bases that match TRBD1. Germline loops: CDR1 SGHDN, CDR2 FVKESK. V lost 6 bases to trimming and J lost 6 bases; unmatched junction nucleotides: 7. This CDR3 is built from 14 residues. The CDR3, as DNA: TGTGCCAGCAGTCTTCGGACAGGGTCCAATGAGCAGTTCTTC. Its protein is CASSLRTGSNEQFF. The variable domain in full, completed from reference TRBV14 and TRBJ2-1, reads EAGVTQFPSHSVIEKGQTVTLRCDPISGHDNLYWYRRVMGKEIKFLLHFVKESKQDESGMPNNRFLAERTGGTYSTLKVQPAELEDSGVYFCASSLRTGSNEQFFGPGTRLTVL.

J is TRBJ1-1 and V is TRBV4-1; D gene uncertain. Trimming took 1 base from V and 8 from J, leaving 14 bases between them. Germline V gene lookup returns CDR1 MGHRA and CDR2 YSYEKL. The CDR3 loop spans 14 amino acids. CDR3 sequence: CASSQGSPGLEAFF. CDR3 in DNA: TGCGCCAGCAGCCAAGGGTCACCGGGCCTCGAAGCTTTCTTT.

This clone was seen only a few times. The V and J genes are TRBV6-5 and TRBJ1-6; D gene ambiguous. CDR3 length equals 15 residues. Deletions cut 3 bases from V and 8 bases from J, with 14 bases between. Germline V gene data show CDR1 as MNHEY and CDR2 as SVGAGI. In DNA, the CDR3 is TGTGCCAGCAGTTATAGGATCCTACCGGATTCACCCCTCCACTTT. Protein: CASSYRILPDSPLHF.

The CDR3, as DNA: TGTGCCAGCACCATTGGCCCCACCACATACAATGAGCAGTTCTTC. Translating it yields CASTIGPTTYNEQFF. This sequence joins TRBV5-8 and TRBJ2-1; D remains ambiguous. The V end was cut by 6 bases, the J end by 4 bases, with 17 bases between. The germline V gene has CDR1 SGHTS and CDR2 YDEGEE. This CDR3 has 15 residues.

The chain carries TRBV27 and TRBJ2-7, with 11 bases fitting TRBD2. CDR1 MNHEY and CDR2 SMNVEV come from the germline V gene (reference sequence). Trimming took 5 bases from V and 5 from J; bases not matched to a gene: 11. The CDR3 totals 16 residues. This CDR3 is CASSIIAGGSRNEQYF. The DNA of the CDR3 is TGTGCCAGCAGTATTATAGCGGGGGGGTCCAGAAACGAGCAGTACTTC.

This clone was found once. The gene calls are TRBV9 and TRBJ2-1, with unresolved D. Germline V gene lookup returns CDR1 SGDLS and CDR2 YYNGEE. Trimming took 4 bases from V and 4 from J, leaving 9 bases between them. The CDR3 sequence is 13 residues long. CDR3 sequence: CASSRRLYNEQFF. The CDR3 DNA sequence: TGTGCCAGCAGCCGCCGCCTTTACAATGAGCAGTTCTTC.

This chain joins TRBV6-1 and TRBJ2-1; 8 positions agree with TRBD2. V trimming: 8 bases; J trimming: 4 bases; junction bases outside the gene matches: 7. This CDR3 has 14 residues. Germline CDR1 and CDR2: MNHNS and SASEGT. CDR3 residues: CASYRTGGYNEQFF. The CDR3 DNA sequence: TGTGCCAGCTATCGGACGGGGGGGTACAATGAGCAGTTCTTC.

The genes are TRBV18 and TRBJ1-1; unclear D gene. The V and J ends lost 1 base and 4 bases respectively, with 10 bases between them. CDR3 length equals 14 residues. CDR1 KGHSH and CDR2 LQKENI come from the germline V gene. This CDR3 is CASSPLGEGTEAFF. Written as DNA, the CDR3 is TGTGCCAGCTCACCACTCGGGGAGGGCACTGAAGCTTTCTTT.

This chain connects TRBV6-5 to TRBJ1-3; D call uncertain. The CDR3 has 14 amino acids. The germline gives CDR1 MNHEY, CDR2 SVGAGI. Trimming took 2 bases from V and 0 from J, leaving 5 bases between them. The CDR3 bases are TGTGCCAGCAGTTACGGAGGCTCTGGAAACACCATATATTTT. It encodes CASSYGGSGNTIYF.

The V and J genes are TRBV7-2 and TRBJ2-7, with a tentative D call TRBD2 (5 bases). The germline V and J ends were trimmed by 1 base and 0 bases, with 7 bases remaining between them. Germline V gene data show CDR1 as SGHTA and CDR2 as FQGNSA. CDR3 length: 14 amino acids. The CDR3, as DNA: TGTGCCAGCAGCTTAGGTCGGGGCTCCTACGAGCAGTACTTC. Protein: CASSLGRGSYEQYF.

This chain uses TRBV9 with TRBJ1-3; a weak D match, TRBD1 (6 bases). This CDR3 is 15 amino acids long. V was pared by 0 bases and J by 3 bases, with 10 bases between. Germline-derived CDR1 and CDR2 are SGDLS and YYNGEE. DNA of the CDR3: TGTGCCAGCAGCGTAGAACAGGGAGGTGGAAACACCATATATTTT. Protein: CASSVEQGGGNTIYF.

This clone was detected only a few times. The gene calls are TRBV30 and TRBJ1-1, with D perhaps matching TRBD1 (5 bases). The CDR3 loop spans 13 amino acids. CDR1 is GTSNPN and CDR2 is SVGIG in the germline V gene (reference sequence). Trimming removed 0 bases from V and 2 bases from J, with 7 bases in between. CDR3 nucleotides: TGTGCCTGGAGTGTACAGGATAACACTGAAGCTTTCTTT. Its protein product is CAWSVQDNTEAFF.